This TCR beta chain was identified in a study of regulatory T cells in long-lasting Graves disease. Stated time point: newly diagnosed GD, antithyroid drugs for less than 3 months. Extracted PBMC RNA gave rise to the TCR library. For TCR beta, libraries came from iRepertoire HTBI primers and Arm-PCR of CDR3 regions. TCRdb re-derived calls from the multiplex PCR reads in MiXCR, one entry per CDR3 protein. Of 450,000 to 500,000 distinct CDR3 sequences listed, 15% to 20% are singletons. The length of the CDR3 is 11 residues. Germline V CDR1 and CDR2: SQVTM, ANQGSEA. The germline V and J ends were trimmed by 2 bases and 16 bases, with 15 bases remaining between them. Study-wide results and caveats: Sample size, which was small, may have reduced accuracy.

Many counts were recorded for this clonotype. What it binds is unknown. These same data were also listed under a study on T cells in Graves' hyperthyroidism and ophthalmopathy. From that study: Absence of ophthalmopathy progression within 18 months defined stable Graves' hyperthyroidism. Pregnant or lactating patients were excluded, as were those with uncontrolled infection or other autoimmune disease. First-round RT-PCR targeting the TCR CDR3 was performed with the HTBI primer set.

This specimen was peripheral blood mononuclear cells (PBMCs), taken at new diagnosis, from a patient treated with antithyroid drugs. V usage is TRBV29-1 and J usage is TRBJ2-1; D assignment may be TRBD1 or TRBD2 (5 bases each). The origin of this receptor is a man aged 35-49 years with Graves disease. Here the CDR3 DNA reads TGCAGCGTTGAAACGGGACGCTTAGTCTTCTTC. Its translation: CSVETGRLVFF.